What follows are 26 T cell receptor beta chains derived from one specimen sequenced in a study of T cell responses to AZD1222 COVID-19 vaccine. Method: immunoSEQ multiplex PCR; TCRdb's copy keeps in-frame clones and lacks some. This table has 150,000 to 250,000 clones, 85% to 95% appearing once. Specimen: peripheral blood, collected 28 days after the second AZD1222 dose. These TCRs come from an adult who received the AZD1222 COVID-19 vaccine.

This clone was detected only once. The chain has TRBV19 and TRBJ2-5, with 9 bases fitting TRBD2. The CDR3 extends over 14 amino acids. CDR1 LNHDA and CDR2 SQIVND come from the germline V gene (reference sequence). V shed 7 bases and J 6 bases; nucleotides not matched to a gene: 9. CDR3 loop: CASNWRGGLKTQYF. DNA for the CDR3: TGTGCCAGTAATTGGCGGGGGGGCTTAAAGACCCAGTACTTC.

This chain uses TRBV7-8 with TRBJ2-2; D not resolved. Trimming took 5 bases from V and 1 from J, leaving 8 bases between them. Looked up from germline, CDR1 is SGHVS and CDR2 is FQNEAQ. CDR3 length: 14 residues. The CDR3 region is CASSPRLNTGELFF. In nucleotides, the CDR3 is TGTGCCAGCAGCCCCCGGCTGAACACCGGGGAGCTGTTTTTT. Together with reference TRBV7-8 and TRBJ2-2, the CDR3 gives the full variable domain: GAGVSQSPRYKVAKRGQDVALRCDPISGHVSLFWYQQALGQGPEFLTYFQNEAQLDKSGLPSDRFFAERPEGSVSTLKIQRTQQEDSAVYLCASSPRLNTGELFFGEGSRLTVL.

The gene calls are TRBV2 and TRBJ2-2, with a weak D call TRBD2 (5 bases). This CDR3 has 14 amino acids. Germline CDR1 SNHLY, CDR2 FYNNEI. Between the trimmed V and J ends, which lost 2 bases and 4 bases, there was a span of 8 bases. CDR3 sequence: CASSEWRSTGELFF. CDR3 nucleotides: TGTGCCAGCAGTGAATGGAGGAGCACCGGGGAGCTGTTTTTT.

The CDR3: CASSRDGLSYEQYF. In DNA, the CDR3 is TGTGCCAGCAGCCGGGACGGCCTCTCCTACGAGCAGTACTTC. The chain joins TRBV3-1 (or the pseudogene TRBV3-2) to TRBJ2-7; D might be TRBD1 or TRBD2, each matching 5 bases. CDR1 LGHDT and CDR2 YNNKEL come from the germline V gene (reference sequence). The CDR3 is made up of 14 amino acids. Trimming took 4 bases from V and 0 from J, leaving 10 bases between them.

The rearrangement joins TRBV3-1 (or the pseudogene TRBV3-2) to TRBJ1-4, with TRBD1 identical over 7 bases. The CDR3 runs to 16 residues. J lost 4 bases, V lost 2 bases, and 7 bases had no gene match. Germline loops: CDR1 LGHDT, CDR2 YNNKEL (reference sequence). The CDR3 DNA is TGTGCCAGCAGCCAATACCAGGGGGTTGATAATGAAAAACTGTTTTTT. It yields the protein CASSQYQGVDNEKLFF.

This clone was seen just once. This CDR3 is CASSIDQGITDTQYF. CDR3 DNA: TGTGCCAGTAGTATAGATCAGGGTATCACAGATACGCAGTATTTT. The chain is built from TRBV19 and TRBJ2-3; possible D gene TRBD1, 5 bases. The V gene lost 0 bases and the J gene lost 2 bases, with 9 bases spanning the gap. The germline CDR1 and CDR2 sequences are LNHDA and SQIVND (reference sequence). CDR3 length equals 15 residues. Full variable domain (missing parts from reference TRBV19 and TRBJ2-3): DGGITQSPKYLFRKEGQNVTLSCEQNLNHDAMYWYRQDPGQGLRLIYYSQIVNDFQKGDIAEGYSVSREKKESFPLTVTSAQKNPTAFYLCASSIDQGITDTQYFGPGTRLTVL.

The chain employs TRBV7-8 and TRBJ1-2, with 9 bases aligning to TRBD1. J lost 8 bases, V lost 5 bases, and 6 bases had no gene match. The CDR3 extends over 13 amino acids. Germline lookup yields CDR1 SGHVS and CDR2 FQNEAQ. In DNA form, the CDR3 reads TGTGCCAGCAGCCCCCGGGACAGGGAGGGCTACACCTTC. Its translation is CASSPRDREGYTF.

This chain's CDR3 is CASSRDRGRPGYTF. Written as DNA, the CDR3 is TGTGCCAGCAGCCGGGACAGGGGGCGACCTGGCTACACCTTC. This rearrangement joins TRBV2 to TRBJ1-2; 12 nucleotides align to TRBD1. This CDR3 spans 14 amino acids. J lost 7 bases, V lost 6 bases, and 6 bases had no gene match. Germline CDR1 and CDR2: SNHLY and FYNNEI.

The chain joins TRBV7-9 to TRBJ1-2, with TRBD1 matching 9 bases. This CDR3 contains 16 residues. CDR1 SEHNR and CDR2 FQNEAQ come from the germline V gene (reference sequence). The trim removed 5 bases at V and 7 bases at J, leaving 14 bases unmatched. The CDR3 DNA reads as TGTGCCAGCAGCCAAACCGACAGGGGGATGTTTGGTGGCTACACCTTC. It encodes CASSQTDRGMFGGYTF.

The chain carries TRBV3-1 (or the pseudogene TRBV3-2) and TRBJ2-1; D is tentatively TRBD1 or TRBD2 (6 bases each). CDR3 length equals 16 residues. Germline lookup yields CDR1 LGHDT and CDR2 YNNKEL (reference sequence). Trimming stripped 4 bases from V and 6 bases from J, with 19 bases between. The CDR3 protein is CASSRLEGVVPNEQFF. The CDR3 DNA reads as TGTGCCAGCAGCCGATTGGAGGGGGTAGTTCCCAATGAGCAGTTCTTC.

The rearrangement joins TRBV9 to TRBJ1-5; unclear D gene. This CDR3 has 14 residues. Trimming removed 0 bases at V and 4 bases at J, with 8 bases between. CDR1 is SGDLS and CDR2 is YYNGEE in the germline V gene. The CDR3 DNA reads TGTGCCAGCAGCGTAGAAGGGTCGAATCAGCCCCAGCATTTT. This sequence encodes CASSVEGSNQPQHF.

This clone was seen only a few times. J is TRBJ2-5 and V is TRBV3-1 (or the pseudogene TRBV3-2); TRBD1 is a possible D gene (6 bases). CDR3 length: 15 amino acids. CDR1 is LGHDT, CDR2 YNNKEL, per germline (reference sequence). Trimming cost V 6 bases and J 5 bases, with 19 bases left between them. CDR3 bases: TGTGCCAGCAGTCGAAACAAGGGGGATCGGGAGACCCAGTACTTC. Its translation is CASSRNKGDRETQYF.

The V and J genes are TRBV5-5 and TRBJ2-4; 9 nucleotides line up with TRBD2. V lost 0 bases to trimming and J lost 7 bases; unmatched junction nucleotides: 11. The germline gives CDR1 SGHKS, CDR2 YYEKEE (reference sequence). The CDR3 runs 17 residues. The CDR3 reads CASSLVAGVNQGNIQYF. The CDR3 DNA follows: TGTGCCAGCAGCTTGGTAGCGGGGGTCAATCAGGGGAACATTCAGTACTTC.

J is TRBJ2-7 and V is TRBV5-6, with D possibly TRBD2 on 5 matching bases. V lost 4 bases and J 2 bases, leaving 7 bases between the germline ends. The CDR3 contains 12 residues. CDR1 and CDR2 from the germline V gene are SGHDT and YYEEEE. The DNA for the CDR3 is TGTGCCAGCAGCCGGGATACCTACGAGCAGTACTTC. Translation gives CASSRDTYEQYF.

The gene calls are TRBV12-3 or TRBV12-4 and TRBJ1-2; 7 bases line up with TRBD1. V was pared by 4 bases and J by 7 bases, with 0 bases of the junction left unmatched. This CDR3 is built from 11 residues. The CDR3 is CASSYRGGYTF. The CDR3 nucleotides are TGTGCCAGCAGTTACAGGGGTGGCTACACCTTC.

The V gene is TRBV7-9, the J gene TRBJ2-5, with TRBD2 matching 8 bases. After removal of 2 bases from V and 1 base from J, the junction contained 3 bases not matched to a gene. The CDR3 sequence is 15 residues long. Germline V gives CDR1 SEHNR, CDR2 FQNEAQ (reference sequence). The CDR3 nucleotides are TGTGCCAGCAGCTTATTAGGGACTAGCCAAGAGACCCAGTACTTC. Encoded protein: CASSLLGTSQETQYF.

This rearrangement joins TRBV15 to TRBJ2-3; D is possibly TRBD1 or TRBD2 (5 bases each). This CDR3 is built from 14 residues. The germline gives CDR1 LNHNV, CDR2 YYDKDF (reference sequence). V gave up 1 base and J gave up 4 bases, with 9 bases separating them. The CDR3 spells CATSRAQGADTQYF. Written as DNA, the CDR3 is TGTGCCACCAGCAGAGCCCAGGGAGCAGATACGCAGTATTTT. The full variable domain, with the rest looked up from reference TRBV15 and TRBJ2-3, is DAMVIQNPRYQVTQFGKPVTLSCSQTLNHNVMYWYQQKSSQAPKLLFHYYDKDFNNEADTPDNFQSRRPNTSFCFLDIRSPGLGDTAMYLCATSRAQGADTQYFGPGTRLTVL.

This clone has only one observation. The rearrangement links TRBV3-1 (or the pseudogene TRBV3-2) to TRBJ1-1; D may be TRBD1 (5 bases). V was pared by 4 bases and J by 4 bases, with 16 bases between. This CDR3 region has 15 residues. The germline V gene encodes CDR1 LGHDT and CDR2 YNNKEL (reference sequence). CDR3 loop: CASSLLVGGGTEAFF. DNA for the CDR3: TGTGCCAGCAGCCTCCTGGTCGGGGGAGGCACTGAAGCTTTCTTT.

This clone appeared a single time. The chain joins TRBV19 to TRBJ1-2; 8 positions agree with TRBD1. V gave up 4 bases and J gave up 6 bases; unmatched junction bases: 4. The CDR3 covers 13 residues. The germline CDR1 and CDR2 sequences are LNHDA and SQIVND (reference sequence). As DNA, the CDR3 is TGTGCCAGTAGTACCCAGGGGGCGGATGGCTACACCTTC. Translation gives CASSTQGADGYTF.

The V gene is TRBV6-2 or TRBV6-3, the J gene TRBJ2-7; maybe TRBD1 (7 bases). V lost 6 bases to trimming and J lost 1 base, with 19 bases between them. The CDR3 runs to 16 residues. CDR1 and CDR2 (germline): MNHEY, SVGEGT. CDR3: CASRPEGARGSYEQYF. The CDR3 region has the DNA TGTGCCAGCAGACCTGAGGGGGCGCGGGGTTCCTACGAGCAGTACTTC.

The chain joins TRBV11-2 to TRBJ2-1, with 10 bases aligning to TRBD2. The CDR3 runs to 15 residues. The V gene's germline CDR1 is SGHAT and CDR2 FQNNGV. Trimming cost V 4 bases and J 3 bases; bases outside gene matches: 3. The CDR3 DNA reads TGTGCCAGCAGCTCGAGCGGGGGGGTCTACAATGAGCAGTTCTTC. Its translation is CASSSSGGVYNEQFF.

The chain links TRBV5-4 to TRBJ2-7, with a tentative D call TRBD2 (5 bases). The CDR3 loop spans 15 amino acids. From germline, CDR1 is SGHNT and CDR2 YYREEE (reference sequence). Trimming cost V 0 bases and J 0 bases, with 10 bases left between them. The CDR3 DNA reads TGTGCCAGCAGCTTGGACCCAGGAGGCTCCTACGAGCAGTACTTC. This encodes CASSLDPGGSYEQYF.

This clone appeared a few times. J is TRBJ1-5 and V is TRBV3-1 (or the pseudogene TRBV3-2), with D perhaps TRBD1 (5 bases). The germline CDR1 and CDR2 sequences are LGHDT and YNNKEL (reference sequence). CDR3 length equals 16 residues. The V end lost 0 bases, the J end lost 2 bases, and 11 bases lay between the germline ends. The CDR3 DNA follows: TGTGCCAGCAGCCAAGACGGGGGGAGGGGCAATCAGCCCCAGCATTTT. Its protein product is CASSQDGGRGNQPQHF.

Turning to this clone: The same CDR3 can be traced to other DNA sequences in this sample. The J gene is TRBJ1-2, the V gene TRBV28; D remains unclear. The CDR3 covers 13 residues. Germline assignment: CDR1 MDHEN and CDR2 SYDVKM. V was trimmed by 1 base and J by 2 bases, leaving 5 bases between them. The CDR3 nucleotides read TGTGCCAGCAGTTTATCAGGCAACTATGGCTACACCTTC. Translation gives CASSLSGNYGYTF.

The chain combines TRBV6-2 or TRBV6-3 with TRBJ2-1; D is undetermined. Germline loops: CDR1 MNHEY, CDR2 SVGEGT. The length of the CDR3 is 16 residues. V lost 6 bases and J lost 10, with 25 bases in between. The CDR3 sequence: CASSLLIGPKLGEQFF. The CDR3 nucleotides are TGTGCCAGCAGCCTCCTAATTGGGCCAAAACTTGGGGAGCAGTTCTTC.

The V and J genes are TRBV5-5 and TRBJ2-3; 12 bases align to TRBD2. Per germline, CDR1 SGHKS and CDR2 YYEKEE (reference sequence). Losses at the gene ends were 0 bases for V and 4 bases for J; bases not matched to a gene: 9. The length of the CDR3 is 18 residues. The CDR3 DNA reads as TGTGCCAGCAGCTTGGCGCCTATTGCTAGCGGGGGGGCAGATACGCAGTATTTT. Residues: CASSLAPIASGGADTQYF. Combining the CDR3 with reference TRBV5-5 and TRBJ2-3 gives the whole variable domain DAGVTQSPTHLIKTRGQQVTLRCSPISGHKSVSWYQQVLGQGPQFIFQYYEKEERGRGNFPDRFSARQFPNYSSELNVNALLLGDSALYLCASSLAPIASGGADTQYFGPGTRLTVL.